These 4 T cell receptor beta chains came from one sample sequenced in a study of beta chain features in type 1 diabetes. Findings and limits, study-wide: All four CD4+ subsets of Type 1 diabetes patients contained TCRB CDR3s that were moderately but significantly shorter.

The antigens for these receptors are not known. Every bit of the isolated RNA underwent reverse transcription, so sequencing read expressed TCRB transcripts. TCRdb's table, derived via immunoSEQ multiplex PCR, lists solely in-frame clones and lacks some. The table records more than 550,000 clones, roughly an eighth of them present only once. Sequencing was carried out using naive CD4+ T cells from blood. The source of these receptors is a man between 18 and 35 years old with type 1 diabetes.

This clone was seen a few times. The CDR3 protein is CASLGQAGGYTF. The CDR3 DNA reads as TGTGCCAGCCTGGGACAAGCCGGCGGCTACACCTTC. This chain links TRBV28 with TRBJ1-2, with a possible D match to TRBD1 (6 bases). The germline gives CDR1 MDHEN, CDR2 SYDVKM. This CDR3 region has 12 residues. V was clipped by 8 bases and J by 8 bases, with 15 bases between them.

The chain joins TRBV25-1 to TRBJ2-1; the match to TRBD2 covers 14 bases. The CDR3 has 15 amino acids. Per germline, CDR1 MGHDK and CDR2 SYGVNS. V lost 7 bases and J lost 9; bases outside the gene matches: 8. CDR3 sequence (DNA): TGTGCCAGCACCCCGACTAGCGGGAGGGCCGGTGAGCAGTTCTTC. It yields the protein CASTPTSGRAGEQFF. Together with reference TRBV25-1 and TRBJ2-1, the CDR3 gives the full variable domain: EADIYQTPRYLVIGTGKKITLECSQTMGHDKMYWYQQDPGMELHLIHYSYGVNSTEKGDLSSESTVSRIRTEHFPLTLESARPSHTSQYLCASTPTSGRAGEQFFGPGTRLTVL.

This clone has a single count. This chain uses TRBV10-1 with TRBJ2-1, with 8 positions matching TRBD1. V was pared by 11 bases and J by 7 bases, with 10 bases of the junction left unmatched. Per germline, CDR1 WNHNN and CDR2 SYGVQD (reference sequence). The CDR3 is made up of 13 amino acids. The CDR3 region has the DNA TGCGCCGCAGGGGGCCGGAACAATAATGAGCAGTTCTTC. It translates to CAAGGRNNNEQFF.

The chain joins TRBV9 to TRBJ1-3; D unresolved. V gave up 0 bases and J gave up 0 bases, with 7 bases separating them. This CDR3 has 15 residues. CDR1 SGDLS and CDR2 YYNGEE come from the germline V gene. This CDR3 is CASSVGWGSGNTIYF. CDR3 DNA: TGTGCCAGCAGCGTAGGTTGGGGCTCTGGAAACACCATATATTTT.